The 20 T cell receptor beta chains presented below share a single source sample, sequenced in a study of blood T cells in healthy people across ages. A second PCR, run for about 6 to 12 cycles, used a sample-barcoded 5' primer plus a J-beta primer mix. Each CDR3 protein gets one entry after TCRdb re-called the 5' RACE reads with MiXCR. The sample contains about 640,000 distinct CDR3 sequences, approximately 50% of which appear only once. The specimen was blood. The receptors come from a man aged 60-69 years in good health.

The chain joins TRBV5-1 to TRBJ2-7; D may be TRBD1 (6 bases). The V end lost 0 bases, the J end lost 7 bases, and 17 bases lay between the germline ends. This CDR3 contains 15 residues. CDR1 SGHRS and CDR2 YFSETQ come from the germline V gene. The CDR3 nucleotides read TGCGCCAGCAGCTTGGCTGGGGACACCTACAATGAGCAGTACTTC. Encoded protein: CASSLAGDTYNEQYF.

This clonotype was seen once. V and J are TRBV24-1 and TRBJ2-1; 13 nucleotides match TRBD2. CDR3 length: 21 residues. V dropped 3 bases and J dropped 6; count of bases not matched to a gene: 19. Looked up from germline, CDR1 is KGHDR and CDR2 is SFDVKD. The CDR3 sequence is CATSDPTGSILAGGPSNEQFF. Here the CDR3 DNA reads TGTGCCACCAGTGATCCCACGGGGTCAATACTAGCGGGGGGGCCCAGCAATGAGCAGTTCTTC.

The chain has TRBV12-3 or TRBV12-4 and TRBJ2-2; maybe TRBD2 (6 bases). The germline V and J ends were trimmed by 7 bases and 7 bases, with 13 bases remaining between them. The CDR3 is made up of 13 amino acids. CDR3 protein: CASIRGVDGELFF. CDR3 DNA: TGTGCCAGCATACGCGGGGTTGACGGGGAGCTGTTTTTT.

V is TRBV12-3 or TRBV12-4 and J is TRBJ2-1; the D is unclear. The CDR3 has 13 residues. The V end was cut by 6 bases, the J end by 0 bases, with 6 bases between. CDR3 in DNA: TGTGCCAGCAGCCGGGCCTCCTACAATGAGCAGTTCTTC. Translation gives CASSRASYNEQFF.

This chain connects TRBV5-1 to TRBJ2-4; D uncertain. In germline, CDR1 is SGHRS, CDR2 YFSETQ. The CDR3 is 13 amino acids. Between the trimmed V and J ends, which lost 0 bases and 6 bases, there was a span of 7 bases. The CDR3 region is CASSLDQRNIQYF. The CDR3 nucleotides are TGCGCCAGCAGCTTGGACCAGCGAAACATTCAGTACTTC.

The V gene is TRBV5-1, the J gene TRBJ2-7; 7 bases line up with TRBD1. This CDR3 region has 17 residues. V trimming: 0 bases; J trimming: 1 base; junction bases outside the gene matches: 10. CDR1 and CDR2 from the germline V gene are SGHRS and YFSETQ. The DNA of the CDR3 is TGCGCCAGCAGCTTGGTAGAGGGGGCGCGTTCTTCCTACGAGCAGTACTTC. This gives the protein CASSLVEGARSSYEQYF.

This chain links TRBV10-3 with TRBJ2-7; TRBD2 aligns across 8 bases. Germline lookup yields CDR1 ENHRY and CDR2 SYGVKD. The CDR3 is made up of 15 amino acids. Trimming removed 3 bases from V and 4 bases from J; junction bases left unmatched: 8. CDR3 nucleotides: TGTGCCATCAGTGAAGAGCGGGGGCGTTCATACGAGCAGTACTTC. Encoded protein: CAISEERGRSYEQYF.

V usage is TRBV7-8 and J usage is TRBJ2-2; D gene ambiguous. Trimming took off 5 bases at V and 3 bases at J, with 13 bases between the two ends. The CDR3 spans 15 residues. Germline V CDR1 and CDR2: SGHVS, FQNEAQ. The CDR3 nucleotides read TGTGCCAGCAGCAGAACATACGGAGACACCGGGGAGCTGTTTTTT. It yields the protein CASSRTYGDTGELFF.

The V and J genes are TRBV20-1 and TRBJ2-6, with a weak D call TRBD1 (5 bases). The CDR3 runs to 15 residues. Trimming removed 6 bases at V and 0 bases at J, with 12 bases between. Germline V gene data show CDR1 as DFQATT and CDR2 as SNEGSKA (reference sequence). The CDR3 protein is CSARQSSSGANVLTF. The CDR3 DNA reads TGCAGTGCCCGACAGAGTAGCTCTGGGGCCAACGTCCTGACTTTC.

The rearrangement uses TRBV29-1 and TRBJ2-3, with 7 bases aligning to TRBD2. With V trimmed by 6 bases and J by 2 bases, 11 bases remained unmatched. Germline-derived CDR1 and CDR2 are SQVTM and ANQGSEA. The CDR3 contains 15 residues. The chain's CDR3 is CSVEKTSLTTDTQYF. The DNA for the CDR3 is TGCAGCGTCGAAAAGACTAGCCTCACCACAGATACGCAGTATTTT.

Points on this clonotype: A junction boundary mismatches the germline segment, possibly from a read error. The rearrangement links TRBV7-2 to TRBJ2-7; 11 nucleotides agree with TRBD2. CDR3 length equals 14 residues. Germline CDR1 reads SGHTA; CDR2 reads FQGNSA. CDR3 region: CASSLGLAGGEQYF. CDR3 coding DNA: TGTGCCAGCAGTTTAGGTCTAGCGGGGGGCGAGCAGTACTTC.

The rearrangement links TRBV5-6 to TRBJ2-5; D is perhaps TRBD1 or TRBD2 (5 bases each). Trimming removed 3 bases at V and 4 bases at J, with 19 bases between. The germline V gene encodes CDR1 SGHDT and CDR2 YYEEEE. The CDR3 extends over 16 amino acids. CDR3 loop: CASSSDGAHRGETQYF. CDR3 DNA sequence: TGTGCCAGCAGCTCCGACGGGGCTCATAGGGGAGAGACCCAGTACTTC.

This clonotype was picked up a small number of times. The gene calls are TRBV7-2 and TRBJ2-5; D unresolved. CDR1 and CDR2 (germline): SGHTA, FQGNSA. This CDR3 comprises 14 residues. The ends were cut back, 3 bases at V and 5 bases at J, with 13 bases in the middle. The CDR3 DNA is TGTGCCAGCAGCTTGGCCCGGGTTTCGGAGACCCAGTACTTC. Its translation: CASSLARVSETQYF.

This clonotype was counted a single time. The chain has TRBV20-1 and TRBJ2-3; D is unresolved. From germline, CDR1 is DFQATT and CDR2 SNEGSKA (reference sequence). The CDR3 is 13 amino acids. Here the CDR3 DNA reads TGCAGCGCCGAGACCGTCAGCGCAGATACGCAGTATTTT. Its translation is CSAETVSADTQYF.

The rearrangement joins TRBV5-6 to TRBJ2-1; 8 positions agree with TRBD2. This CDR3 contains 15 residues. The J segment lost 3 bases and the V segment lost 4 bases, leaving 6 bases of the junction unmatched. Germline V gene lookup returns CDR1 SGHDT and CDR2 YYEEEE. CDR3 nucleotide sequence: TGTGCCAGCAGCCACACTAGCGGTGACTACAATGAGCAGTTCTTC. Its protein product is CASSHTSGDYNEQFF. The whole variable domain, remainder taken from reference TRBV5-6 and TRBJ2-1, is DAGVTQSPTHLIKTRGQQVTLRCSPKSGHDTVSWYQQALGQGPQFIFQYYEEEERQRGNFPDRFSGHQFPNYSSELNVNALLLGDSALYLCASSHTSGDYNEQFFGPGTRLTVL.

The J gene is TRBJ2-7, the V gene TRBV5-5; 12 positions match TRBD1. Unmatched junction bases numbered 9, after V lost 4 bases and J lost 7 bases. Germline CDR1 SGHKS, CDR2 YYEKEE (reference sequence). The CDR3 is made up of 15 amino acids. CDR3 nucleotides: TGTGCCAGCAGCCCCCGGGACAGGGGGCACAATGAGCAGTACTTC. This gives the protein CASSPRDRGHNEQYF. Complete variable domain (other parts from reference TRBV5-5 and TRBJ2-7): DAGVTQSPTHLIKTRGQQVTLRCSPISGHKSVSWYQQVLGQGPQFIFQYYEKEERGRGNFPDRFSARQFPNYSSELNVNALLLGDSALYLCASSPRDRGHNEQYFGPGTRLTVT.

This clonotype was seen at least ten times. The CDR3 here is CASSVYGSGANVLTF. The CDR3 DNA sequence: TGTGCCAGCAGCGTATATGGGTCTGGGGCCAACGTCCTGACTTTC. The chain combines TRBV7-2 with TRBJ2-6; D gene uncertain. The CDR3 length is 15 residues. Trimming pared 5 bases from V and 1 base from J, leaving 9 bases between. Per germline, CDR1 SGHTA and CDR2 FQGNSA.

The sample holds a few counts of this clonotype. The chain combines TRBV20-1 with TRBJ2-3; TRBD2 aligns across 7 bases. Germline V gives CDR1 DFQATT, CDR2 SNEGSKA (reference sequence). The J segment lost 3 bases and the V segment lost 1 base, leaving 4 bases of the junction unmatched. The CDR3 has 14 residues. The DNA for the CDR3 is TGCAGTGCTAGAGTCGCCGGGAGGACAGATACGCAGTATTTT. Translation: CSARVAGRTDTQYF.

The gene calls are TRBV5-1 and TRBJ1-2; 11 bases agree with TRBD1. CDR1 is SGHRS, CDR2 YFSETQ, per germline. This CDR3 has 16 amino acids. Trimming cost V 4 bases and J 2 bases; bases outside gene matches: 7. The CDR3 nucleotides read TGCGCCAGCAGCACCAACGGACAGGGGGCCAACTATGGCTACACCTTC. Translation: CASSTNGQGANYGYTF.

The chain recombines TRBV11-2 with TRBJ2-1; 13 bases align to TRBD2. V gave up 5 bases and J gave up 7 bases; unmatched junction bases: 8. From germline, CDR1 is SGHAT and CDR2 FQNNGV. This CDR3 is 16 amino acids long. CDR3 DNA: TGTGCCAGCAGCGTTACCGGGACTAGCGGGGTGAATGAGCAGTTCTTC. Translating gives CASSVTGTSGVNEQFF.